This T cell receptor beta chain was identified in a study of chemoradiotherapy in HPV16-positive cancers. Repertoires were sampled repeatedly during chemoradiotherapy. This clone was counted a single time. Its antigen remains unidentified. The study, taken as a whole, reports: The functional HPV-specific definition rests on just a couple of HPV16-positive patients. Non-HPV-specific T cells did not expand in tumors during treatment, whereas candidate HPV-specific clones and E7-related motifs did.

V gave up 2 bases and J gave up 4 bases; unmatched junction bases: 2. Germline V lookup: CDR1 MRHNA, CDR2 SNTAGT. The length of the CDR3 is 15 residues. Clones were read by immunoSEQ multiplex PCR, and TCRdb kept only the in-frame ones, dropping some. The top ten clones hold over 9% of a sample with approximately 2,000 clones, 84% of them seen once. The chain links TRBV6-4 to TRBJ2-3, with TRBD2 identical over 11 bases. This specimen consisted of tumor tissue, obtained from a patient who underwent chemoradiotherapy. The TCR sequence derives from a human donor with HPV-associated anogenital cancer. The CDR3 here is CASSDVAGGPDTQYF. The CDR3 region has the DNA TGTGCCAGCAGTGACGTAGCGGGGGGGCCAGATACGCAGTATTTT.